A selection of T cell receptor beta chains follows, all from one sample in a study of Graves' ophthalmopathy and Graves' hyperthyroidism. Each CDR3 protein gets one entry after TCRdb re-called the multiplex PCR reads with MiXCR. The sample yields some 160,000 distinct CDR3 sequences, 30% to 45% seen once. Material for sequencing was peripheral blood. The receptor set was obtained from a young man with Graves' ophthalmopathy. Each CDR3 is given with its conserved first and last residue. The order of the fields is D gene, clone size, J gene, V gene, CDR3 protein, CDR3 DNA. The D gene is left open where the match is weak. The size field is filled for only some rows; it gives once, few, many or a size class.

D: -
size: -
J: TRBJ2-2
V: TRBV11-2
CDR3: CASSLNPGAGELFF
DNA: TGTGCCAGCAGCCTGAACCCAGGGGCCGGGGAGCTGTTTTTT

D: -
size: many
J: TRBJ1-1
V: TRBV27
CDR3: CASSFRLNTEAFF
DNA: TGTGCCAGCAGTTTCCGATTGAACACTGAAGCTTTCTTT

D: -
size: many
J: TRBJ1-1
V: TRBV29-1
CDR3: CSVEWGLWTEAFF
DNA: TGCAGCGTTGAATGGGGTTTATGGACTGAAGCTTTCTTT

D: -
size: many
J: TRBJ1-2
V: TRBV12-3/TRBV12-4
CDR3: CASSEDRAYGYTF
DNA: TGTGCCAGCAGCGAGGACAGAGCGTATGGCTACACCTTC

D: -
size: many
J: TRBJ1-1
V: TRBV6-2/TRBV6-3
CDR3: CASSSALGGGTEAFF
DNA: TGTGCCAGCAGTTCCGCTCTTGGGGGCGGCACTGAAGCTTTCTTT

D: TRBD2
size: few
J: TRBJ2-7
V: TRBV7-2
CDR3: CASSLLAGGAGEQYF
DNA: TGTGCCAGCAGCTTACTAGCGGGAGGGGCCGGTGAGCAGTACTTC

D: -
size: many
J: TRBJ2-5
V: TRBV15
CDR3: CATSQSAGGAETQYF
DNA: TGTGCCACCAGTCAATCCGCGGGCGGGGCAGAGACCCAGTACTTC

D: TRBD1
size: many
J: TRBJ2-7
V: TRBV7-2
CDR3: CASSADRGPPYEQYF
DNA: TGTGCCAGCAGCGCCGACAGGGGGCCACCCTACGAGCAGTACTTC

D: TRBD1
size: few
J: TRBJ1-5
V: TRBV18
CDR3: CASSPTSLDRPSGNQPQHF
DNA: TGTGCCAGCTCACCTACATCTCTGGACAGGCCGAGTGGCAATCAGCCCCAGCATTTT

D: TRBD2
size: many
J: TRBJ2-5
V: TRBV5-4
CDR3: CASSSGLAGRGETQYF
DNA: TGTGCCAGCAGCTCGGGACTAGCGGGACGGGGGGAGACCCAGTACTTC

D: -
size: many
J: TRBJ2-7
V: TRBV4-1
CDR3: CASSQEGLGPYEQYF
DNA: TGCGCCAGCAGCCAAGAGGGTTTAGGCCCCTACGAGCAGTACTTC

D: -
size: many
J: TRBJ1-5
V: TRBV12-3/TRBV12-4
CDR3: CASSLAQLSGGQPQHF
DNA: TGTGCCAGCAGTTTAGCGCAGCTATCAGGAGGTCAGCCCCAGCATTTT

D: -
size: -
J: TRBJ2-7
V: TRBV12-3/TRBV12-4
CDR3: CASSLLDYYEQYF
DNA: TGTGCCAGCAGTTTACTAGATTACTACGAGCAGTACTTC

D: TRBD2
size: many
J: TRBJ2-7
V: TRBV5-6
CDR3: CASSLTSGRGEQYF
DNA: TGTGCCAGCAGCTTGACTAGCGGGAGAGGCGAGCAGTACTTC

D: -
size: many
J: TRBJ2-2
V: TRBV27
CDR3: CASSPGLVRLTGELFF
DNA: TGTGCCAGCAGCCCAGGCCTAGTCCGCCTCACCGGGGAGCTGTTTTTT

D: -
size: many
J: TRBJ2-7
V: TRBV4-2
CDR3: CASSALILSYEQYF
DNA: TGTGCCAGCAGCGCGTTGATCCTCTCCTACGAGCAGTACTTC

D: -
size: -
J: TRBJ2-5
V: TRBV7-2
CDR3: CASSFWTEGETQYF
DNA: TGTGCCAGCAGCTTTTGGACTGAGGGGGAGACCCAGTACTTC

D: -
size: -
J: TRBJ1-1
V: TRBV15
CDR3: CATSRDSRGGNTEAFF
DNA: TGTGCCACCAGCAGAGATAGTAGGGGCGGGAACACTGAAGCTTTCTTT

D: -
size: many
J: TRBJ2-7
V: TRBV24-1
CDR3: CATAGAGEQYF
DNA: TGTGCCACCGCAGGGGCGGGCGAGCAGTACTTC

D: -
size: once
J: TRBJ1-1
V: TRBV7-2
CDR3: CASSLAGQAVGTEAFF
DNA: TGTGCCAGCAGCTTAGCGGGGCAGGCCGTAGGCACTGAAGCTTTCTTT

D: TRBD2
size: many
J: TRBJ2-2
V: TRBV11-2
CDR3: CASSLVSTSGSSGELFF
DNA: TGTGCCAGCAGCTTAGTTTCGACTAGCGGGAGTTCCGGGGAGCTGTTTTTT

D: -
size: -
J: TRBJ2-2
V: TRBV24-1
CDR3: CATSDNPRLEENTGELFF
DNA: TGTGCCACCAGTGATAATCCCAGACTAGAAGAGAACACCGGGGAGCTGTTTTTT

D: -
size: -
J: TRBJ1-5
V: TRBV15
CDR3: CATSRETAGAANQPQHF
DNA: TGTGCCACCAGCAGGGAAACCGCAGGGGCCGCCAATCAGCCCCAGCATTTT

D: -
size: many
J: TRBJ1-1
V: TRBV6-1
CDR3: CASSEALQGWAEAFF
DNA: TGTGCCAGCAGTGAAGCGCTTCAGGGTTGGGCTGAAGCTTTCTTT

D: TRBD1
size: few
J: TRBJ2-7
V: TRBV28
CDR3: CATQILGQGNDEQYF
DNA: TGTGCCACCCAGATCTTAGGACAGGGGAACGACGAGCAGTACTTC

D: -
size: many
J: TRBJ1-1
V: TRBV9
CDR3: CASSVGGTPNTEAFF
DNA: TGTGCCAGCAGCGTAGGAGGGACACCGAACACTGAAGCTTTCTTT

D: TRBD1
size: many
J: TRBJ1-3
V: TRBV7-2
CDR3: CASSSGQVSGNTIYF
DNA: TGTGCCAGCAGCTCCGGACAGGTCTCTGGAAACACCATATATTTT

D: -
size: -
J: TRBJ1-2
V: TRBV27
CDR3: CASRSYNYGYTF
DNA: TGTGCCAGCCGGTCCTATAACTATGGCTACACCTTC

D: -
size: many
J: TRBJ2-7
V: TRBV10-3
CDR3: CAIKAGGDEQYF
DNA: TGTGCCATCAAAGCCGGAGGGGACGAGCAGTACTTC

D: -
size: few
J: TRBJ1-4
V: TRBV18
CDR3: CASSPGATNEKLFF
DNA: TGTGCCAGCTCACCAGGGGCAACTAATGAAAAACTGTTTTTT

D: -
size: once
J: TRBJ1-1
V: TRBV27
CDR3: CASGQGPNTEAFF
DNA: TGTGCCAGCGGGCAGGGACCCAACACTGAAGCTTTCTTT

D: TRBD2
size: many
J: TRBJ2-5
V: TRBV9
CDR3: CASSTSGRLGETQYF
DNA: TGTGCCAGCTCAACTAGCGGGAGACTCGGAGAGACCCAGTACTTC

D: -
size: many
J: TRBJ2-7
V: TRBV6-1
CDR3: CANSVRRVGSYEQYF
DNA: TGTGCCAACAGTGTTCGTCGGGTTGGCTCCTACGAGCAGTACTTC

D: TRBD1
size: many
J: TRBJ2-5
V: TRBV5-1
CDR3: CASSSQGAGETQYF
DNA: TGCGCCAGCAGCTCACAGGGGGCTGGAGAGACCCAGTACTTC

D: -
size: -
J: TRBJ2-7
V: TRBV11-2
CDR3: CASSLADGGYEQYF
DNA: TGTGCCAGCAGCTTAGCGGACGGGGGATACGAGCAGTACTTC

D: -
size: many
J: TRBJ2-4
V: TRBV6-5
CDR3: CASSSPSTDAKNIQYF
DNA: TGTGCCAGCAGTTCACCATCGACAGACGCCAAAAACATTCAGTACTTC

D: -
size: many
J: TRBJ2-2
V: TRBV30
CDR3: CAWSVLIGTTGELFF
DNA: TGTGCCTGGAGTGTACTTATAGGGACCACCGGGGAGCTGTTTTTT

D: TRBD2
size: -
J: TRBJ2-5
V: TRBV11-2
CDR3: CASSWYLAGEETQYF
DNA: TGTGCCAGCAGCTGGTACTTAGCGGGGGAGGAGACCCAGTACTTC

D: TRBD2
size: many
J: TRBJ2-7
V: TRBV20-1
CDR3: CSARLRLAHYEQYF
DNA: TGCAGTGCTAGATTGAGACTAGCGCACTACGAGCAGTACTTC

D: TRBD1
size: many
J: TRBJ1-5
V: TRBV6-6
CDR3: CASSSIFQGARGNQPQHF
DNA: TGTGCCAGCAGTTCAATTTTTCAGGGGGCGCGAGGCAATCAGCCCCAGCATTTT

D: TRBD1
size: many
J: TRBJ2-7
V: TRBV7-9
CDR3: CASSPLRGPYEQYF
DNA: TGTGCCAGCAGCCCCCTCAGGGGGCCGTACGAGCAGTACTTC

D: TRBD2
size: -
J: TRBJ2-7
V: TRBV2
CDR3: CASSDVASGRGDEQYF
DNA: TGTGCCAGCAGTGATGTGGCTAGCGGGAGAGGTGACGAGCAGTACTTC

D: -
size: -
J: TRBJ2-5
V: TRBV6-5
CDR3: CASSYSKGETQYF
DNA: TGTGCCAGCAGTTACTCAAAGGGAGAGACCCAGTACTTC

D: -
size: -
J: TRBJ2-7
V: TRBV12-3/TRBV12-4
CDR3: CASSFYESSYEQYF
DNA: TGTGCCAGCAGTTTTTACGAAAGCTCCTACGAGCAGTACTTC

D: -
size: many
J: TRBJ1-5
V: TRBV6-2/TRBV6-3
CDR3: CASSPLGDQPQHF
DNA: TGTGCCAGCAGCCCCCTGGGGGATCAGCCCCAGCATTTT

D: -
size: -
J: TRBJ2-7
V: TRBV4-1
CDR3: CASSQDIGQWGSSERYF
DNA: TGCGCCAGCAGCCAAGATATTGGACAGTGGGGGTCAAGCGAGCGGTACTTC

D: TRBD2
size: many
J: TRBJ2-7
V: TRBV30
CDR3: CAWKTSGKLAVDEQYF
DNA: TGTGCCTGGAAGACTAGCGGGAAACTAGCAGTCGACGAGCAGTACTTC

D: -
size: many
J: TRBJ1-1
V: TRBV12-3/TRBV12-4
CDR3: CASSPTQNVELNTEAFF
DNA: TGTGCCAGCAGTCCTACCCAAAATGTCGAACTGAACACTGAAGCTTTCTTT

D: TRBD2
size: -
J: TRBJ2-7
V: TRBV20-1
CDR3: CSAGGGRAHEQYF
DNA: TGCAGTGCAGGTGGCGGGAGGGCCCACGAGCAGTACTTC

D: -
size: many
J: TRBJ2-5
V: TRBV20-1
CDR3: CSGQIQETQYF
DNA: TGCAGTGGACAGATACAAGAGACCCAGTACTTC